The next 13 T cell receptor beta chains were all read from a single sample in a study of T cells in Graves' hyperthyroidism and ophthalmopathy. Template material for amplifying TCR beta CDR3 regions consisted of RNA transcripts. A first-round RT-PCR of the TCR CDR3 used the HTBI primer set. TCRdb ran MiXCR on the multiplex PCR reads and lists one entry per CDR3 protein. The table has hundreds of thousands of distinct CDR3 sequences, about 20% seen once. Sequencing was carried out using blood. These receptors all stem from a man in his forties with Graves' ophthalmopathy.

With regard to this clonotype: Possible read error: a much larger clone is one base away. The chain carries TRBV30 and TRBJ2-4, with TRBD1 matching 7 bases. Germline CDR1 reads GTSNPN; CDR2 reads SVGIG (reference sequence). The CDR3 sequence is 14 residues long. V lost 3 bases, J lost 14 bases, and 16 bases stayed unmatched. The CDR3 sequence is CAWSALSEGAEKYF. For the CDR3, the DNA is TGTGCCTGGAGCGCTTTATCCGAGGGGGCAGAAAAGTACTTC.

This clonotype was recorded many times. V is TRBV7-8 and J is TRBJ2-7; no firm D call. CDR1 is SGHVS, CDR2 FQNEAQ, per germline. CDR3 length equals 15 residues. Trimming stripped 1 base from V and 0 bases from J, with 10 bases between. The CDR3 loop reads CASSLVGQSSYEQYF. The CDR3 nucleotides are TGTGCCAGCAGCTTAGTCGGGCAGAGCTCCTACGAGCAGTACTTC.

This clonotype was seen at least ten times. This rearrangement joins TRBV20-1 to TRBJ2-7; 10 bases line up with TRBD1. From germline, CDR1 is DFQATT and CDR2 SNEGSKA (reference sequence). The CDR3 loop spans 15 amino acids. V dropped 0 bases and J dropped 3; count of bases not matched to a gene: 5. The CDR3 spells CSARDLGTGVYEQYF. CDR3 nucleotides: TGCAGTGCTAGAGATCTCGGGACAGGGGTCTACGAGCAGTACTTC.

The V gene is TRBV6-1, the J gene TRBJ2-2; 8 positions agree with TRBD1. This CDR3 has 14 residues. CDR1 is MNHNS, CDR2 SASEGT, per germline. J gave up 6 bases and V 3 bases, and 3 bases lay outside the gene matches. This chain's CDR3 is CASSEQGAAGELFF. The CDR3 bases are TGTGCCAGCAGTGAGCAGGGGGCTGCCGGGGAGCTGTTTTTT.

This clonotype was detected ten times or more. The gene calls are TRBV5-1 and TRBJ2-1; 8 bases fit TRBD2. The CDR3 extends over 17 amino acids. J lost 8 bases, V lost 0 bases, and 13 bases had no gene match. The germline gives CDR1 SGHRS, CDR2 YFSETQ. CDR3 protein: CASSLEPGGGAFDEQFF. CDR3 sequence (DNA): TGCGCCAGCAGCTTGGAACCGGGAGGGGGGGCCTTCGATGAGCAGTTCTTC.

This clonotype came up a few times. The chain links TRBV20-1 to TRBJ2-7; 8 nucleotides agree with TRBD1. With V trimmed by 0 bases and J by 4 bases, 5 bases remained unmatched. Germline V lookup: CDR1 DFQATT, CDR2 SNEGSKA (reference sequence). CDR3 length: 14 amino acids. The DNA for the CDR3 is TGCAGTGCTAGAGAGCGACAGGGGAGATACGAGCAGTACTTC. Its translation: CSARERQGRYEQYF.

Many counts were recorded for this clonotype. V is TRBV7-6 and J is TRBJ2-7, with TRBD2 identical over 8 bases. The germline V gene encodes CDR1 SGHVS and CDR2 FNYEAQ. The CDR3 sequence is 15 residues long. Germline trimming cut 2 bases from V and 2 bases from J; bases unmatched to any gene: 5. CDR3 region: CASSLLAGDTYEQYF. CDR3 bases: TGTGCCAGCAGCTTACTAGCGGGTGACACCTACGAGCAGTACTTC.

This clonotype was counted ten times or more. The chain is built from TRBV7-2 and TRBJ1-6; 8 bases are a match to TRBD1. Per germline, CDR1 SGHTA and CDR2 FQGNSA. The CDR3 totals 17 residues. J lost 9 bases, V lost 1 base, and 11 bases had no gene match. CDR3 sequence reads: CASSLVPPGQGSSPLHF. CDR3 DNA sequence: TGTGCCAGCAGCTTAGTTCCTCCAGGACAGGGCAGTTCACCCCTCCACTTT. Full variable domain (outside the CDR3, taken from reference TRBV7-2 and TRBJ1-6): GAGVSQSPSNKVTEKGKDVELRCDPISGHTALYWYRQSLGQGLEFLIYFQGNSAPDKSGLPSDRFSAERTGGSVSTLTIQRTQQEDSAVYLCASSLVPPGQGSSPLHFGNGTRLTVT.

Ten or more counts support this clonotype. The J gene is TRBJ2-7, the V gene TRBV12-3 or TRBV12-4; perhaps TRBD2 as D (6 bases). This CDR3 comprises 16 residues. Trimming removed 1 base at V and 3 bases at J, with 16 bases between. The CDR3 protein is CASSLGPGRESYEQYF. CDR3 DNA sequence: TGTGCCAGCAGTTTAGGCCCCGGACGGGAGAGCTACGAGCAGTACTTC.

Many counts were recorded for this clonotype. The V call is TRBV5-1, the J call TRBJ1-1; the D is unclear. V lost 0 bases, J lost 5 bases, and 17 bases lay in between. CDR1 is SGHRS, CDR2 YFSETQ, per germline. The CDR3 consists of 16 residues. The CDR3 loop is CASSLVPLEGETEAFF. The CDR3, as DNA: TGCGCCAGCAGCTTGGTCCCCCTAGAGGGTGAAACTGAAGCTTTCTTT.

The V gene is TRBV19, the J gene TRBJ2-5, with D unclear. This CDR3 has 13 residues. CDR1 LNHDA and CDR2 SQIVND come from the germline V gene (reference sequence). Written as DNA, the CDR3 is TGTGCATCGGGCCAAGACTACCAAGAGACCCAGTACTTC. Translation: CASGQDYQETQYF.

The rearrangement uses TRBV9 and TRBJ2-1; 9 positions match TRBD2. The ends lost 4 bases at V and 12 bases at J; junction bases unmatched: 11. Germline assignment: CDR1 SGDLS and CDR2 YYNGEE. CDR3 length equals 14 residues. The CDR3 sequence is CASSTTGTSYRQFF. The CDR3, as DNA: TGTGCCAGCAGCACCACCGGGACTAGCTATCGGCAGTTCTTC. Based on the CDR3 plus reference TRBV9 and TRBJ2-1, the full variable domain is DSGVTQTPKHLITATGQRVTLRCSPRSGDLSVYWYQQSLDQGLQFLIQYYNGEERAKGNILERFSAQQFPDLHSELNLSSLELGDSALYFCASSTTGTSYRQFFGPGTRLTVL.

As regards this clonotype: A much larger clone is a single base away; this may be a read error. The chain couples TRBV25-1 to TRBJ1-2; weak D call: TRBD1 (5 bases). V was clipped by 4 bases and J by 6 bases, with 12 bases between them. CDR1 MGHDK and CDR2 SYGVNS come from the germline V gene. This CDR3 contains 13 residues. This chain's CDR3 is CASSGPGRDGYTF. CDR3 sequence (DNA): TGTGCCAGCAGTGGACCAGGGAGGGATGGCTACACCTTC.